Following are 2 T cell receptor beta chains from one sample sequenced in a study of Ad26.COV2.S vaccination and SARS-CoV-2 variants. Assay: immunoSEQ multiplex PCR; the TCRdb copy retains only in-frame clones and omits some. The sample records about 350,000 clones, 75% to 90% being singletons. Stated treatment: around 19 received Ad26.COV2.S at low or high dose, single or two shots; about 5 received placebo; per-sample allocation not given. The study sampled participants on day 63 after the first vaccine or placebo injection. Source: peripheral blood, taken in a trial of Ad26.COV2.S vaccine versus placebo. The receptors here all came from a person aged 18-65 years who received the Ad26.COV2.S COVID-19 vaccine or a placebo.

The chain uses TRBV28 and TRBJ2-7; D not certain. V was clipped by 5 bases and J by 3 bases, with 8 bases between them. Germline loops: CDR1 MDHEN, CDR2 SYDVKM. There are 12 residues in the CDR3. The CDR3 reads CASSPRRYEQYF. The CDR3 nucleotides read TGTGCCAGCAGTCCCAGGCGCTACGAGCAGTACTTC.

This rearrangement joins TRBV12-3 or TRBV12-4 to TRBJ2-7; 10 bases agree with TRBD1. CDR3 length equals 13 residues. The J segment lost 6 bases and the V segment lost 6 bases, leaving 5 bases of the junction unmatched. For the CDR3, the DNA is TGTGCCAGCAGACGGGACAGGGGTGGCGAGCAGTACTTC. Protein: CASRRDRGGEQYF.